Listed here are 31 T cell receptor beta chains from one sample, sequenced in a study of blood T cell repertoires in COVID-19. Here immunoSEQ multiplex PCR was the method, and the copy in TCRdb shows in-frame clones only, minus some. The sample has more than 200,000 clones, around 86% seen once. Sample: PBMCs or T cells enriched from blood (not recorded which). These receptors all stem from a man younger than 45 in a cohort exposed to, infected with or recovered from COVID-19 (not recorded which).

This clone qualifies as medium-sized. The chain recombines TRBV18 with TRBJ1-1; D unresolved. Germline V CDR1 and CDR2: KGHSH, LQKENI. V lost 1 base, J lost 1 base, and 7 bases lay in between. The CDR3 spans 14 residues. CDR3 in DNA: TGTGCCAGCTCACCACTACCCGGGAACACTGAAGCTTTCTTT. This gives the protein CASSPLPGNTEAFF.

V is TRBV5-6 and J is TRBJ1-6; D perhaps matches TRBD1 (5 bases). The V gene's germline CDR1 is SGHDT and CDR2 YYEEEE. Trimming removed 4 bases at V and 2 bases at J, with 10 bases between. This CDR3 has 15 residues. The CDR3 DNA sequence: TGTGCCAGCAGCGCTGGGGGGACCTATAATTCACCCCTCCACTTT. Amino acids: CASSAGGTYNSPLHF.

This clone was detected once. The rearrangement uses TRBV7-2 and TRBJ2-3; D perhaps matches TRBD2 (5 bases). V was shortened by 3 bases and J by 6 bases, with 19 bases between the two germline ends. CDR1 and CDR2 from the germline V gene are SGHTA and FQGNSA. The CDR3 covers 16 residues. This CDR3 is CASSLNPWRVGDTQYF. For the CDR3, the DNA is TGTGCCAGCAGCTTGAATCCCTGGCGGGTTGGGGATACGCAGTATTTT.

The gene calls are TRBV7-2 and TRBJ2-7, with D perhaps matching TRBD1 (6 bases). The CDR3 length is 14 residues. The germline V gene has CDR1 SGHTA and CDR2 FQGNSA. Trimming cost V 2 bases and J 6 bases, with 14 bases left between them. CDR3 nucleotide sequence: TGTGCCAGCAGCTTATTTACAGGGTCGGTCGAGCAGTACTTC. Translated: CASSLFTGSVEQYF.

The rearrangement links TRBV6-2 or TRBV6-3 to TRBJ2-5, with D perhaps TRBD2 (6 bases). The CDR3 is 15 amino acids. In germline, CDR1 is MNHEY, CDR2 SVGEGT. V was trimmed by 2 bases and J by 4 bases, leaving 14 bases between them. CDR3 loop: CASSYPPGVVETQYF. In DNA form, the CDR3 reads TGTGCCAGCAGTTACCCCCCGGGGGTCGTAGAGACCCAGTACTTC.

J is TRBJ1-1 and V is TRBV7-3, with D possibly being TRBD1 (6 bases). Germline V gene sequence: CDR1 SGHTA, CDR2 FQGTGA. Trimming took 1 base from V and 4 from J, leaving 16 bases between them. CDR3 size: 16 residues. The CDR3: CASSLSPALRGTEAFF. In DNA, the CDR3 is TGTGCCAGCAGCTTAAGTCCGGCGCTCAGGGGCACTGAAGCTTTCTTT.

The V call is TRBV28, the J call TRBJ1-5; D is possibly TRBD1 (6 bases). V dropped 1 base and J dropped 5 bases, with 15 bases sitting between them. Germline V gene lookup returns CDR1 MDHEN and CDR2 SYDVKM. CDR3 size: 16 residues. For the CDR3, the DNA is TGTGCCAGCAGTTTATCCGGCAGGGGTCTCTATCAGCCCCAGCATTTT. Translated, it gives CASSLSGRGLYQPQHF. The whole variable domain, filled in from reference TRBV28 and TRBJ1-5, reads DVKVTQSSRYLVKRTGEKVFLECVQDMDHENMFWYRQDPGLGLRLIYFSYDVKMKEKGDIPEGYSVSREKKERFSLILESASTNQTSMYLCASSLSGRGLYQPQHFGDGTRLSIL.

This clone came up once. The chain employs TRBV9 and TRBJ1-2, with D unresolved. Germline V gene lookup returns CDR1 SGDLS and CDR2 YYNGEE. V was pared by 4 bases and J by 0 bases, with 10 bases between. The CDR3 totals 14 residues. This CDR3 is CASSTDPSNYGYTF. The CDR3 DNA reads TGTGCCAGCAGCACAGACCCCTCTAACTATGGCTACACCTTC.

This clone has more than one count but fewer than ten. The chain has TRBV3-1 (or the pseudogene TRBV3-2) and TRBJ1-2, with D tentatively TRBD1 (5 bases). Germline V gene lookup returns CDR1 LGHDT and CDR2 YNNKEL (reference sequence). Trimming removed 3 bases at V and 8 bases at J, with 19 bases between. The CDR3 is 15 amino acids. CDR3 amino acids: CASSQTSEPGDGYTF. DNA for the CDR3: TGTGCCAGCAGCCAGACCTCGGAACCGGGGGACGGCTACACCTTC.

The chain links TRBV5-1 to TRBJ1-1; TRBD1 matches at 10 bases. The CDR3 consists of 15 residues. With 3 bases clipped from V and 3 bases from J, the junction kept 5 bases outside the gene matches. CDR1 and CDR2 (germline): SGHRS, YFSETQ. CDR3 protein: CASSYQTGGYTEAFF. The CDR3 coding sequence is TGCGCCAGCAGCTACCAGACAGGGGGCTACACTGAAGCTTTCTTT.

The chain is built from TRBV7-2 and TRBJ1-2; D unresolved. The CDR3 spans 14 residues. Trimming stripped 3 bases from V and 8 bases from J, with 16 bases between. CDR1 and CDR2 from the germline V gene are SGHTA and FQGNSA. CDR3 amino acids: CASSFLGGFGGYTF. The CDR3 bases are TGTGCCAGCAGCTTTTTAGGCGGTTTCGGAGGCTACACCTTC.

The J gene is TRBJ1-3, the V gene TRBV4-1; weak D call: TRBD1 (6 bases). This CDR3 has 14 residues. Looked up from germline, CDR1 is MGHRA and CDR2 is YSYEKL. V dropped 1 base and J dropped 12 bases, with 16 bases sitting between them. CDR3 sequence (DNA): TGCGCCAGCAGCCAAGTGTTTGGGGGCGCTTACATATATTTT. Amino acids: CASSQVFGGAYIYF.

This chain joins TRBV25-1 and TRBJ1-2; a weak D match, TRBD1 (6 bases). In germline, CDR1 is MGHDK, CDR2 SYGVNS. The CDR3 runs 15 residues. V was cut by 3 bases and J by 4 bases, with 15 bases left in between. CDR3 region: CASSDPGQTIYGYTF. The CDR3 coding sequence is TGTGCCAGCAGTGACCCAGGACAGACCATCTATGGCTACACCTTC.

This rearrangement joins TRBV4-1 to TRBJ2-5, with 7 bases aligning to TRBD1. The CDR3 is 17 residues long. Trimming removed 0 bases from V and 2 bases from J; junction bases left unmatched: 9. Germline V lookup: CDR1 MGHRA, CDR2 YSYEKL. The DNA of the CDR3 is TGCGCCAGCAGCCAAGATGAGCGAAGACAGGGACAAGAGACCCAGTACTTC. This codes for CASSQDERRQGQETQYF.

This clone was recorded once. The V call is TRBV5-4, the J call TRBJ2-7; tentatively, D is TRBD2 (5 bases). V shed 3 bases and J shed 4 bases, with 11 bases lying between them. The CDR3 sequence is 13 residues long. CDR1 is SGHNT and CDR2 is YYREEE in the germline V gene (reference sequence). The CDR3 region has the DNA TGTGCCAGCAGCTATGGGGAGCGGTACGAGCAGTACTTC. This sequence encodes CASSYGERYEQYF.

The chain is built from TRBV5-1 and TRBJ2-1; D perhaps matches TRBD2 (6 bases). The CDR3 is 15 amino acids. Germline V gives CDR1 SGHRS, CDR2 YFSETQ. Between the trimmed V and J ends, which lost 0 bases and 1 base, there was a span of 8 bases. In DNA, the CDR3 is TGCGCCAGCAGCTTGGCCGGGACTTCCTACAATGAGCAGTTCTTC. Its translation is CASSLAGTSYNEQFF.

The chain recombines TRBV12-2 with TRBJ1-3. TRBV12-2 is a pseudogene segment. There are 17 residues in the CDR3. The CDR3 loop is CASRLAGLRAPGNTIYF. In DNA form, the CDR3 reads TGTGCAAGTCGCTTAGCGGGATTGAGGGCTCCTGGAAACACCATATATTTT.

The V and J genes are TRBV5-1 and TRBJ2-2; 7 nucleotides agree with TRBD1. V shed 7 bases and J 4 bases; nucleotides not matched to a gene: 10. This CDR3 contains 15 residues. The germline gives CDR1 SGHRS, CDR2 YFSETQ. CDR3 in amino acids: CASYSGTEITGELFF. CDR3 nucleotide sequence: TGCGCCAGCTACTCCGGGACAGAGATCACCGGGGAGCTGTTTTTT.

The rearrangement joins TRBV7-3 to TRBJ1-1; 7 bases map to TRBD1. J gave up 1 base and V 11 bases, and 10 bases lay outside the gene matches. CDR1 is SGHTA, CDR2 FQGTGA, per germline. This CDR3 is 14 amino acids long. The CDR3 nucleotides read TGTGCCTCTAGGGTGACAGGGCCGAACACTGAAGCTTTCTTT. Translation: CASRVTGPNTEAFF. Full variable domain (rest looked up from reference TRBV7-3 and TRBJ1-1): GAGVSQTPSNKVTEKGKYVELRCDPISGHTALYWYRQSLGQGPEFLIYFQGTGAADDSGLPNDRFFAVRPEGSVSTLKIQRTERGDSAVYLCASRVTGPNTEAFFGQGTRLTVV.

The V and J genes are TRBV2 and TRBJ2-5; 7 nucleotides agree with TRBD1. V shed 7 bases and J 3 bases; nucleotides not matched to a gene: 5. This CDR3 comprises 13 residues. The V gene's germline CDR1 is SNHLY and CDR2 FYNNEI. CDR3 DNA: TGTGCCAGCATGGGCGACAGGGAAGAGACCCAGTACTTC. This gives the protein CASMGDREETQYF. The whole variable domain, filled in from reference TRBV2 and TRBJ2-5, reads EPEVTQTPSHQVTQMGQEVILRCVPISNHLYFYWYRQILGQKVEFLVSFYNNEISEKSEIFDDQFSVERPDGSNFTLKIRSTKLEDSAMYFCASMGDREETQYFGPGTRLLVL.

The genes are TRBV19 and TRBJ2-3; D perhaps matches TRBD2 (5 bases). Germline CDR1 and CDR2: LNHDA and SQIVND (reference sequence). The CDR3 sequence is 16 residues long. The germline V and J ends were trimmed by 0 bases and 5 bases, with 15 bases remaining between them. The CDR3 nucleotides are TGTGCCAGTAGTATAGAATCGGGGTCCCTAGGAGATACGCAGTATTTT. Residues: CASSIESGSLGDTQYF.

V gene TRBV7-9 combines with J gene TRBJ2-5; weak D call: TRBD1 (6 bases). V was shortened by 6 bases and J by 5 bases, with 10 bases between the two germline ends. CDR1 is SEHNR and CDR2 is FQNEAQ in the germline V gene (reference sequence). The CDR3 totals 12 residues. The CDR3, as DNA: TGTGCCAGCAGTCCAGGGGTGGAGACCCAGTACTTC. It yields the protein CASSPGVETQYF.

The chain recombines TRBV19 with TRBJ1-3, with D perhaps TRBD1 (6 bases). The CDR3 extends over 18 amino acids. Per the germline V gene, CDR1 is LNHDA and CDR2 is SQIVND (reference sequence). The V gene lost 9 bases and the J gene lost 0 bases, with 24 bases spanning the gap. CDR3 in amino acids: CASALDSRTWSSGNTIYF. The CDR3 DNA reads as TGTGCCAGCGCTCTGGACAGCAGAACCTGGAGCTCTGGAAACACCATATATTTT.

The CDR3 reads CASSPNLAGTYEQYF. CDR3 sequence (DNA): TGTGCCAGCAGCCCCAACCTAGCGGGAACCTACGAGCAGTACTTC. V gene TRBV7-9 combines with J gene TRBJ2-7, with 9 nucleotides matching TRBD2. The junction had 7 bases not matched to a gene; V was cut back by 5 bases and J by 2 bases. Germline CDR1 is SEHNR and CDR2 is FQNEAQ (reference sequence). The CDR3 is 15 residues long.

Only a few counts were recorded for this clone. CDR3 in DNA: TGCGCCAGCAGCTTCTCCCTCTCCTACGAGCAGTACTTC. Translation: CASSFSLSYEQYF. This chain uses TRBV5-1 with TRBJ2-7; D is unclear. The CDR3 runs to 13 residues. The ends were cut back, 2 bases at V and 0 bases at J, with 6 bases in the middle. CDR1 is SGHRS, CDR2 YFSETQ, per germline.

This chain links TRBV5-1 with TRBJ2-7; 7 positions agree with TRBD1. The trim removed 0 bases at V and 6 bases at J, leaving 9 bases unmatched. The CDR3 covers 15 residues. The germline CDR1 and CDR2 sequences are SGHRS and YFSETQ. This chain's CDR3 is CASSLEGGWSGEQYF. For the CDR3, the DNA is TGCGCCAGCAGCTTGGAAGGGGGCTGGTCGGGCGAGCAGTACTTC.

V and J are TRBV9 and TRBJ1-1; D is undetermined. The CDR3 is made up of 15 amino acids. Trimming pared 0 bases from V and 1 base from J, leaving 10 bases between. Germline loops: CDR1 SGDLS, CDR2 YYNGEE. The CDR3 spells CASSVGGGQNTEAFF. The CDR3 DNA reads TGTGCCAGCAGCGTAGGAGGCGGGCAGAACACTGAAGCTTTCTTT. Filled out from reference TRBV9 and TRBJ1-1, the complete variable domain reads DSGVTQTPKHLITATGQRVTLRCSPRSGDLSVYWYQQSLDQGLQFLIQYYNGEERAKGNILERFSAQQFPDLHSELNLSSLELGDSALYFCASSVGGGQNTEAFFGQGTRLTVV.

This chain joins TRBV9 and TRBJ1-2; possibly TRBD1 for D (5 bases). Germline V gives CDR1 SGDLS, CDR2 YYNGEE. The length of the CDR3 is 14 residues. The V and J ends lost 2 bases and 4 bases respectively, with 12 bases between them. Here the CDR3 reads CASSVGGNSYGYTF. CDR3 nucleotide sequence: TGTGCCAGCAGCGTCGGGGGAAATAGCTATGGCTACACCTTC.

The chain carries TRBV13 and TRBJ2-2, with 8 bases matching TRBD1. This CDR3 has 14 amino acids. J was trimmed by 2 bases and V by 6 bases; bases with no gene match: 2. Germline V gene data show CDR1 as PRHDT and CDR2 as FYEKMQ (reference sequence). DNA of the CDR3: TGTGCCAGCAGGACAGGGGCTAACACCGGGGAGCTGTTTTTT. Protein: CASRTGANTGELFF.

V usage is TRBV5-8 and J usage is TRBJ2-2; D is perhaps TRBD1 (5 bases). Trimming removed 4 bases at V and 3 bases at J, with 22 bases between. This CDR3 has 18 amino acids. The germline gives CDR1 SGHTS, CDR2 YDEGEE. The CDR3 nucleotides read TGTGCCAGCAGCCTCAGGGTTCGGCCCTGGGCGGACACCGGGGAGCTGTTTTTT. This translates into CASSLRVRPWADTGELFF. The full variable domain, rest sourced from reference TRBV5-8 and TRBJ2-2, is EAGVTQSPTHLIKTRGQQATLRCSPISGHTSVYWYQQALGLGLQFLLWYDEGEERNRGNFPPRFSGRQFPNYSSELNVNALELEDSALYLCASSLRVRPWADTGELFFGEGSRLTVL.

This sequence joins TRBV14 and TRBJ1-1; no clear D gene. This CDR3 has 13 amino acids. Germline CDR1 and CDR2: SGHDN and FVKESK. Trimming pared 1 base from V and 4 bases from J, leaving 7 bases between. CDR3 region: CASSQVISTEAFF. The CDR3 DNA follows: TGTGCCAGCAGCCAAGTTATCAGCACTGAAGCTTTCTTT.